This TCR beta chain is from a study of blood T cell repertoires in COVID-19. Study-wide background: Researchers got acute and convalescent COVID-19 samples from the United States, Italy and Spain. PBMCs, B-cell-depleted T cells, or T cells provided the cDNA or gDNA that made up the material.

The CDR3 covers 17 residues. CDR1 is SGHDT and CDR2 is YYEEEE in the germline V gene. Trimming took off 4 bases at V and 2 bases at J, with 22 bases between the two ends. Original methodology: Amplifying reference gene primers gave estimates of nucleated cell counts. Profiled with immunoSEQ multiplex PCR; TCRdb holds only in-frame clones, not every one. For V, J and clone size, that table is used; D and trimming come from the DNA. The sample includes under 300,000 clones, nearly 85% of them seen just once. The chain links TRBV5-6 to TRBJ2-7; TRBD1 might be the D (7 bases). This clonotype was sampled from a human donor in a cohort sampled during active COVID-19. What was sequenced was peripheral blood. The CDR3 region has the DNA TGTGCCAGCAGCCCCCGCGGAGGGGGCGTGGGGGCCTACGAGCAGTACTTC. Translating gives CASSPRGGGVGAYEQYF.